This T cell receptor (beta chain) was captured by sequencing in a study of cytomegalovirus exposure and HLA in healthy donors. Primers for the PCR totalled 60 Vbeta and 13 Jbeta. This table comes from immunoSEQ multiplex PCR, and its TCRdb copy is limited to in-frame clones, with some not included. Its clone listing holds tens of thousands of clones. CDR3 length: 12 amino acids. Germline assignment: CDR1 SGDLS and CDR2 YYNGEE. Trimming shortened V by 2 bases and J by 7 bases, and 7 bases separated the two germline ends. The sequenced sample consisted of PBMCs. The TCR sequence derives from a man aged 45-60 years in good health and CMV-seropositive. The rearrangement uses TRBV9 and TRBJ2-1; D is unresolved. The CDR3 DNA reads TGTGCCAGCAGCGTCTCTAGGAATGAGCAGTTCTTC. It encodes CASSVSRNEQFF.